The rows below give T cell receptor beta chains drawn from one sample of a study of cytomegalovirus exposure and HLA in healthy donors. Clones were sequenced by immunoSEQ multiplex PCR, and TCRdb holds only the in-frame ones, with some missing. The sample gives about 160,000 clones, 80% of which show up once; 1% is in the top ten. The specimen was PBMCs. The receptors stem from a woman aged 45-59 years in good health and CMV-seropositive. The CDR3 runs from the conserved cysteine through the conserved F or W. Fields, in order: V gene, J gene, clone size, D gene, CDR3 DNA, CDR3 protein. A D gene is named only where the DNA matches it firmly. Size is omitted from some rows. Given values are once, few, many or a class for expanded clones.

v_call: TRBV27
j_call: TRBJ2-3
clone_size: .
d_call: .
cdr3_nt: TGTGCCAGCAGTTCCTGGCGGGACAGTAACGTAGATACGCAGTATTTT
cdr3_aa: CASSSWRDSNVDTQYF

v_call: TRBV6-6
j_call: TRBJ1-2
clone_size: .
d_call: .
cdr3_nt: TGTGCCAGCAGTAGAACAGGCCCTCTCACCTTC
cdr3_aa: CASSRTGPLTF

v_call: TRBV4-3
j_call: TRBJ1-4
clone_size: few
d_call: .
cdr3_nt: TGCGCCAGCAGCGGACTCGGGGGGACTAATGAAAAACTGTTTTTT
cdr3_aa: CASSGLGGTNEKLFF

v_call: TRBV28
j_call: TRBJ1-2
clone_size: .
d_call: .
cdr3_nt: TGTGCCAGCAGTTCGTATGGCTACACCTTC
cdr3_aa: CASSSYGYTF

v_call: TRBV18
j_call: TRBJ2-3
clone_size: .
d_call: .
cdr3_nt: TGTGCCAGCTCACCACCTGATCGAGTTACTAGCACAGATACGCAGTATTTT
cdr3_aa: CASSPPDRVTSTDTQYF

v_call: TRBV19
j_call: TRBJ2-1
clone_size: once
d_call: .
cdr3_nt: TGTGCCAGTAGTATTTTAGGGGAGGCTGGTAATGAGCAGTTCTTC
cdr3_aa: CASSILGEAGNEQFF

v_call: TRBV28
j_call: TRBJ1-4
clone_size: .
d_call: .
cdr3_nt: TGTGCCAGCCAGGCGAGCGGGGCCACTAATGAAAAACTGTTTTTT
cdr3_aa: CASQASGATNEKLFF

v_call: TRBV28
j_call: TRBJ1-5
clone_size: .
d_call: .
cdr3_nt: TGTGCCAGCAGTTTAGGGTGGGGGCGCCTAGATCAGCCCCAGCATTTT
cdr3_aa: CASSLGWGRLDQPQHF

v_call: TRBV7-2
j_call: TRBJ2-7
clone_size: .
d_call: TRBD2
cdr3_nt: TGTGCCAGCAGCTACAGCGGGGTGATCCCCTACGAGCAGTACTTC
cdr3_aa: CASSYSGVIPYEQYF

v_call: TRBV4-2
j_call: TRBJ1-5
clone_size: .
d_call: .
cdr3_nt: TGTGCCAGCAGCCAAGATGGCGGGGACCAGCCCCAGCATTTT
cdr3_aa: CASSQDGGDQPQHF

v_call: TRBV7-7
j_call: TRBJ2-5
clone_size: .
d_call: .
cdr3_nt: TGTGCTAGCAGCTTAGATGACCGGGGGGAGACCCAGTACTTC
cdr3_aa: CASSLDDRGETQYF

v_call: TRBV28
j_call: TRBJ2-7
clone_size: .
d_call: .
cdr3_nt: TGTGCCAGCAGTTCCTACAGGTACGAGCAGTACTTC
cdr3_aa: CASSSYRYEQYF

v_call: TRBV18
j_call: TRBJ2-1
clone_size: .
d_call: .
cdr3_nt: TGTGCCAGCTCCCCGGTGGCGGTTCGGGGGAATGAGCAGTTCTTC
cdr3_aa: CASSPVAVRGNEQFF